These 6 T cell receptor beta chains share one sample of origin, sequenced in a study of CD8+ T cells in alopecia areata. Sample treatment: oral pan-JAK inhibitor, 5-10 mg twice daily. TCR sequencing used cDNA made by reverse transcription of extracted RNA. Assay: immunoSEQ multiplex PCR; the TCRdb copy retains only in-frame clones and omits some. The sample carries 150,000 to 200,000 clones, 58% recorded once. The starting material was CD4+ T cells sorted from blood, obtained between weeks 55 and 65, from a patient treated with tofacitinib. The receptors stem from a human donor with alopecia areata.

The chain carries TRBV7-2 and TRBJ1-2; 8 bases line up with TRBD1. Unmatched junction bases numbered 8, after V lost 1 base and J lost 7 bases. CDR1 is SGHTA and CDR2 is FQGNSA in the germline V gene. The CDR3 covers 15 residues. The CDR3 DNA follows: TGTGCCAGCAGCTTAGAGCCAGGGGGCAAAAGTGGCTACACCTTC. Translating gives CASSLEPGGKSGYTF.

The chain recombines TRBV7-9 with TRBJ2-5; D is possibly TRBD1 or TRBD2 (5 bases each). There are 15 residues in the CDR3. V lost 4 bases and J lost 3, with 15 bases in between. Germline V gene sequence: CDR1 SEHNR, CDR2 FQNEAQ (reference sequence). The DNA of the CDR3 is TGTGCCAGCAGCTGGGGGACCTTGGGGGAAGAGACCCAGTACTTC. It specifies CASSWGTLGEETQYF.

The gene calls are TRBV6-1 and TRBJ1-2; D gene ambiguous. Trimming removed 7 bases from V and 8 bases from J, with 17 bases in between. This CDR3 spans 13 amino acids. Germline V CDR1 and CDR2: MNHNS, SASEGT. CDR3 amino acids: CASTRDRVGGYTF. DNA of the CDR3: TGTGCCAGCACCCGGGATCGGGTTGGAGGCTACACCTTC.

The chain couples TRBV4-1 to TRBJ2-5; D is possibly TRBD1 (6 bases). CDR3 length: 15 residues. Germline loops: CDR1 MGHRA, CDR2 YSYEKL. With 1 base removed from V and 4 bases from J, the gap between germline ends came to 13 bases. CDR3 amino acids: CASSQATGNGETQYF. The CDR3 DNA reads TGCGCCAGCAGCCAAGCAACAGGGAACGGAGAGACCCAGTACTTC.

Here the CDR3 reads CAISARGDNEQFF. The CDR3 nucleotides read TGTGCCATCAGTGCGCGTGGGGACAATGAGCAGTTCTTC. This chain joins TRBV10-3 and TRBJ2-1; D is unclear. The CDR3 contains 13 residues. CDR1 ENHRY and CDR2 SYGVKD come from the germline V gene. V was clipped by 4 bases and J by 5 bases, with 9 bases between them.

The CDR3 DNA is TGTGCCAGCAGCTTGGGATTCGTTGAGCAGTACTTC. This translates into CASSLGFVEQYF. The chain employs TRBV5-6 and TRBJ2-7; D remains unclear. The CDR3 has 12 residues. Germline V CDR1 and CDR2: SGHDT, YYEEEE. The V gene lost 0 bases and the J gene lost 7 bases, with 8 bases spanning the gap. The full variable domain, its missing parts supplied by reference TRBV5-6 and TRBJ2-7, is DAGVTQSPTHLIKTRGQQVTLRCSPKSGHDTVSWYQQALGQGPQFIFQYYEEEERQRGNFPDRFSGHQFPNYSSELNVNALLLGDSALYLCASSLGFVEQYFGPGTRLTVT.